These T cell receptor beta chains were read from a single sample in a study of blood T cell repertoires in COVID-19. Clones were read by immunoSEQ multiplex PCR, and TCRdb kept only the in-frame ones, dropping some. The sample records 120,000 to 150,000 clones, roughly nine tenths being singletons. Input material: peripheral blood. Every receptor here comes from an older woman with active COVID-19. Each CDR3 is given with its conserved first and last residue. D genes are given only for firm matches. The listing skips clone size in some rows; elsewhere it reads once, few, many or a size class.

d_call j_call v_call clone_size cdr3_aa cdr3_nt
TRBD2 TRBJ2-3 TRBV3-1/TRBV3-2 . CASSQSRLAPTTASTDTQYF TGTGCCAGCAGCCAATCGAGACTAGCACCCACAACGGCTAGCACAGATACGCAGTATTTT
TRBD1 TRBJ2-7 TRBV28 once CASSKGQGATSYEQYF TGTGCCAGCAGTAAAGGACAGGGGGCAACCTCCTACGAGCAGTACTTC
TRBD1 TRBJ2-7 TRBV7-2 . CASSAWDSLKGEQYF TGTGCCAGCAGCGCCTGGGACAGCCTCAAGGGGGAGCAGTACTTC
. TRBJ2-5 TRBV7-2 . CASSSGWGFQGTQYF TGTGCCAGCAGCTCCGGATGGGGATTTCAGGGGACCCAGTACTTC
. TRBJ2-6 TRBV7-2 . CASSLEATGANVLTF TGTGCCAGCAGCTTAGAAGCGACTGGGGCCAACGTCCTGACTTTC
TRBD2 TRBJ2-1 TRBV6-2/TRBV6-3 . CASSHLAGEGEQFF TGTGCCAGCAGTCACCTAGCGGGAGAGGGTGAGCAGTTCTTC
. TRBJ2-2 TRBV20-1 . CSASVTLGVSGELFF TGCAGTGCTAGTGTGACACTCGGCGTTTCCGGGGAGCTGTTTTTT
TRBD2 TRBJ2-7 TRBV7-2 few CASSPAGQYYEQYF TGTGCCAGCAGCCCAGCGGGGCAGTACTACGAGCAGTACTTC
. TRBJ2-1 TRBV7-9 . CASSPEGGNEQFF TGTGCCAGCAGCCCCGAGGGTGGGAATGAGCAGTTCTTC
. TRBJ2-7 TRBV28 . CASSLYSWEQYF TGTGCCAGCAGTTTATACAGTTGGGAGCAGTACTTC
TRBD1 TRBJ2-2 TRBV24-1 . CATKGQSNTGELFF TGTGCCACTAAGGGACAGTCGAACACCGGGGAGCTGTTTTTT
. TRBJ2-1 TRBV5-1 . CASSLAEFLVRDHNEQFF TGCGCCAGCAGCTTGGCCGAGTTTTTAGTGCGAGATCACAATGAGCAGTTCTTC
. TRBJ2-1 TRBV5-4 . CASREVLECCEQFF TGTGCCAGCAGGGAGGTACTAGAATGCTGTGAGCAGTTCTTC
. TRBJ2-7 TRBV7-2 . CASSLAPGSGLEQYF TGTGCCAGCAGCTTGGCTCCGGGCAGCGGGTTGGAGCAGTACTTC
. TRBJ2-1 TRBV2 . CASSVKRASYNEQFF TGTGCCAGCAGTGTAAAGCGGGCCTCCTACAATGAGCAGTTCTTC
TRBD2 TRBJ2-2 TRBV7-2 . CATKGTSGSTGTGELFF TGTGCCACCAAGGGAACTAGCGGGAGTACGGGTACCGGGGAGCTGTTTTTT
TRBD1 TRBJ2-1 TRBV19 . CASSPRQGLGSSYNEQFF TGTGCCAGTAGTCCGAGACAGGGGCTGGGTAGCTCCTACAATGAGCAGTTCTTC
TRBD1 TRBJ1-1 TRBV7-9 . CASRLSGGDTEAFF TGTGCCAGCAGATTATCAGGGGGTGACACTGAAGCTTTCTTT
TRBD2 TRBJ2-7 TRBV6-5 once CASALGGSGNYEQYF TGTGCCAGCGCCCTGGGCGGTAGCGGGAACTACGAGCAGTACTTC
TRBD2 TRBJ2-7 TRBV11-2 . CASSLDPASGRFPSYEQYF TGTGCCAGCAGCTTAGATCCGGCTAGCGGGAGGTTCCCTTCCTACGAGCAGTACTTC
TRBD2 TRBJ2-5 TRBV7-6 . CASSSLRTSGSGETQYF TGTGCCAGCAGCTCACTCCGGACTAGCGGGAGTGGAGAGACCCAGTACTTC
. TRBJ2-3 TRBV5-1 . CASSSGWDTQYF TGCGCCAGCAGCTCCGGGTGGGATACGCAGTATTTT